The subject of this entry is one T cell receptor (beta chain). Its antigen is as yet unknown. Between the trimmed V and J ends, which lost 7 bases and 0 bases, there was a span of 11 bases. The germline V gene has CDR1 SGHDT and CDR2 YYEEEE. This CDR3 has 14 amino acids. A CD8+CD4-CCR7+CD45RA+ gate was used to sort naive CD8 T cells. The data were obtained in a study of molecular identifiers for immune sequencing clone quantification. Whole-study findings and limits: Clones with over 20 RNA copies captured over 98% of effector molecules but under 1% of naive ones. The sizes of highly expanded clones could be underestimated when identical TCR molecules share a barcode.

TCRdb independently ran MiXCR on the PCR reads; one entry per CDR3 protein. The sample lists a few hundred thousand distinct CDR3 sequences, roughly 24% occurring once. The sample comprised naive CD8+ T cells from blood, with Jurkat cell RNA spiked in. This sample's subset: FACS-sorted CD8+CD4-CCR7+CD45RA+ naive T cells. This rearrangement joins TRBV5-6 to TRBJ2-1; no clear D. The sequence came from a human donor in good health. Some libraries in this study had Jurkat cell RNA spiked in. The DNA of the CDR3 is TGTGCCAGCGAAGACGTCAGCTCCTACAATGAGCAGTTCTTC. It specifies CASEDVSSYNEQFF.